Each of the 5 T cell receptor beta chains below was sequenced from the same sample in a study of tumor-infiltrating lymphocytes in primary liver carcinoma. Constant-region priming of roughly 490 ng total RNA yielded TCR beta cDNA. Construction of TCR beta libraries relied on three successive nested multiplex PCR rounds employing slightly modified ARM-PCR. TRBV1-TRBV30 forward primers and a C-beta reverse primer were used in the first two PCR rounds, which each ran for approximately 10 cycles. Using its own MiXCR run on the multiplex PCR reads, TCRdb lists one record per CDR3 protein. The table shows fewer than 350,000 distinct CDR3 sequences, with roughly two thirds occurring only once. It was unsorted whole blood that yielded blood RNA, and germline DNA was also extracted. The material sequenced was peripheral blood. The receptors were gathered from a man aged 35-49 years with primary liver carcinoma and hepatitis B virus infection.

As regards this clonotype: The final CDR3 position lacks the conserved phenylalanine or tryptophan, pointing to a likely read error. V and J are TRBV4-2 and TRBJ2-3; D is unresolved. Per the germline V gene, CDR1 is LGHNA and CDR2 is YNFKEQ. This CDR3 comprises 12 residues. This CDR3 reads CAISQDADTQYI. The DNA of the CDR3 is TGTGCCATCAGCCAAGACGCGGATACGCAGTATATT.

Concerning this clonotype: Relative to the germline gene, one junction end is altered; a read error may explain this. V usage is TRBV4-1 and J usage is TRBJ2-2, with TRBD2 matching 7 bases. The V gene's germline CDR1 is MGHRA and CDR2 YSYEKL. This CDR3 comprises 14 residues. The CDR3: CTSSQLGRAGELFF. For the CDR3, the DNA is TGCACCAGCAGCCAACTAGGGAGGGCCGGGGAGCTGTTTTTT.

About this clonotype itself: A much larger clone lies one base from this, so it may be a read error. This chain uses TRBV6-5 with TRBJ1-1; TRBD1 matches 8 bases. The length of the CDR3 is 14 residues. Per the germline V gene, CDR1 is MNHEY and CDR2 is SVGAGI. CDR3 sequence (DNA): TGTGTCAGCAGTAATGCCAGGGGGCAGAGTGAAGCTTTCTTT. It translates to CVSSNARGQSEAFF.

A word on this clonotype: Just one base apart from a much larger clone, this may be a read error. The chain combines TRBV6-6 with TRBJ2-1; 10 bases map to TRBD1. The germline gives CDR1 MNHNY, CDR2 SVGAGI (reference sequence). The CDR3 loop spans 19 amino acids. Germline trimming cut 1 base from V and 7 bases from J; bases unmatched to any gene: 16. The chain's CDR3 is CASSYWLGQGSPIKNEQFF. DNA of the CDR3: TGTGCCAGCAGTTACTGGTTGGGACAGGGGTCCCCGATCAAGAATGAGCAGTTCTTC.

Regarding this clonotype: A much larger clone is a single base away; this may be a read error. The chain links TRBV6-5 to TRBJ1-3; D gene unclear. CDR1 and CDR2 (germline): MNHEY, SVGAGI. The CDR3 totals 18 residues. CDR3 sequence: CACSYSRIRDHSGNTIYF. The CDR3 nucleotides read TGTGCCTGCAGTTACTCCCGAATTAGAGACCACTCTGGAAACACCATATATTTT.